Each of the 19 T cell receptor beta chains below was sequenced from the same sample in a study of shared clonotypes between healthy human individuals. Measured with immunoSEQ multiplex PCR; TCRdb has only the in-frame clones, and not every one. The table has about a million clones, 70% to 85% seen once. Sequenced sample: memory CD4+ T cells sorted from blood. Subset denoted: CD45RA-negative fraction. The receptors stem from a man younger than 30 in good health.

V usage is TRBV11-2 and J usage is TRBJ1-1; a weak D match, TRBD1 (6 bases). The CDR3 is made up of 16 amino acids. CDR1 and CDR2 from the germline V gene are SGHAT and FQNNGV. V gave up 6 bases and J gave up 0 bases, with 17 bases separating them. CDR3 sequence: CASRKPGQLMNTEAFF. The DNA for the CDR3 is TGTGCCAGCAGGAAACCAGGACAGTTGATGAACACTGAAGCTTTCTTT.

V and J are TRBV29-1 and TRBJ2-7; TRBD2 matches at 12 bases. V lost 6 bases to trimming and J lost 5 bases; unmatched junction nucleotides: 11. Per the germline V gene, CDR1 is SQVTM and CDR2 is ANQGSEA. The CDR3 is made up of 15 amino acids. The DNA of the CDR3 is TGCAGCGTGACTAGCGGGAGCCCAGGGACGGACGAGCAGTACTTC. Protein sequence: CSVTSGSPGTDEQYF.

V is TRBV5-1 and J is TRBJ2-7; the D gene could be TRBD1 or TRBD2 (5 bases each). Deletions cut 5 bases from V and 0 bases from J, with 12 bases between. CDR3 length: 14 residues. Germline CDR1 SGHRS, CDR2 YFSETQ. The CDR3 loop reads CASRAGQGSYEQYF. The CDR3 DNA reads as TGCGCCAGCAGGGCGGGTCAGGGCTCCTACGAGCAGTACTTC.

The chain joins TRBV7-6 to TRBJ1-3, with unresolved D. V was shortened by 1 base and J by 4 bases, with 5 bases between the two germline ends. Per germline, CDR1 SGHVS and CDR2 FNYEAQ. The CDR3 is 13 residues long. The CDR3 protein is CASSLVQGNTIYF. CDR3 nucleotides: TGTGCCAGCAGCTTAGTACAGGGAAACACCATATATTTT. Complete variable domain (other parts from reference TRBV7-6 and TRBJ1-3): GAGVSQSPRYKVTKRGQDVALRCDPISGHVSLYWYRQALGQGPEFLTYFNYEAQQDKSGLPNDRFSAERPEGSISTLTIQRTEQRDSAMYRCASSLVQGNTIYFGEGSWLTVV.

The genes are TRBV9 and TRBJ2-3; possible D gene TRBD1, 5 bases. This CDR3 has 16 residues. V was cut by 3 bases and J by 1 base, with 15 bases left in between. CDR1 is SGDLS, CDR2 YYNGEE, per germline. In nucleotides, the CDR3 is TGTGCCAGCAGCGAACGACAGACGCAACGCACAGATACGCAGTATTTT. Residues: CASSERQTQRTDTQYF.

This chain uses TRBV18 with TRBJ2-1; possible D gene TRBD2, 6 bases. V was trimmed by 3 bases and J by 6 bases, leaving 18 bases between them. The CDR3 totals 16 residues. Germline V lookup: CDR1 KGHSH, CDR2 LQKENI. The CDR3 reads CASSPPEGRMVNEQFF. CDR3 in DNA: TGTGCCAGCTCACCCCCCGAGGGGAGGATGGTCAATGAGCAGTTCTTC.

In regard to this clone: This CDR3 is also generated by other DNA sequences in the sample. The chain joins TRBV5-1 to TRBJ1-6, with a weak D call TRBD1 (5 bases). Germline CDR1 SGHRS, CDR2 YFSETQ. Deletions cut 0 bases from V and 7 bases from J, with 8 bases between. This CDR3 region has 14 residues. CDR3 DNA: TGCGCCAGCAGCTTGGAGGGGACGAATTCACCCCTCCACTTT. As protein: CASSLEGTNSPLHF.

The rearrangement links TRBV7-2 to TRBJ2-3; the match to TRBD1 covers 7 bases. Germline CDR1 reads SGHTA; CDR2 reads FQGNSA. V lost 2 bases, J lost 4 bases, and 3 bases stayed unmatched. The CDR3 loop spans 14 amino acids. The CDR3 bases are TGTGCCAGCAGCTTAAAGGGGGCCCCAGATACGCAGTATTTT. Its protein product is CASSLKGAPDTQYF.

This clone was picked up a small number of times. The chain has TRBV19 and TRBJ1-5; D uncertain. The CDR3 has 16 amino acids. Germline V gene sequence: CDR1 LNHDA, CDR2 SQIVND (reference sequence). The V gene lost 2 bases and the J gene lost 1 base, with 12 bases spanning the gap. DNA of the CDR3: TGTGCCAGTAGTATAACGGCCAGGAAGAGCAATCAGCCCCAGCATTTT. Amino acid sequence: CASSITARKSNQPQHF.

In regard to this clone: The identical CDR3 is also encoded by other nucleotide sequences in the sample. V usage is TRBV5-6 and J usage is TRBJ2-7; D gene uncertain. Germline assignment: CDR1 SGHDT and CDR2 YYEEEE. Deletions cut 0 bases from V and 7 bases from J, with 8 bases between. CDR3 size: 12 residues. CDR3 sequence (DNA): TGTGCCAGCAGCTTGGCAGTGGGGGAGCAGTACTTC. Protein: CASSLAVGEQYF.

The count of this clone is one. At one boundary the junction diverges from the germline segment, which might be a read error. The V call is TRBV11-1, the J call TRBJ1-1; D is perhaps TRBD1 (5 bases). CDR1 and CDR2 from the germline V gene are SGHAT and FQDESV (reference sequence). This CDR3 is built from 14 residues. The CDR3 is CASSLGVWNTEAFF. CDR3 bases: TGTGCCAGCAGTTTAGGGGTTTGGAACACTGAAGCTTTCTTT.

Only a few counts were recorded for this clone. The J gene is TRBJ1-2, the V gene TRBV28; a possible D gene is TRBD1 (6 bases). The CDR3 has 14 residues. Per the germline V gene, CDR1 is MDHEN and CDR2 is SYDVKM. V lost 6 bases to trimming and J lost 5 bases, with 16 bases between them. The CDR3 region is CASSATDSLYGYTF. In DNA form, the CDR3 reads TGTGCCAGCAGCGCGACGGACAGCCTTTATGGCTACACCTTC.

The chain recombines TRBV6-1 with TRBJ1-2; no firm D call. Germline-derived CDR1 and CDR2 are MNHNS and SASEGT. Trimming took 5 bases from V and 9 from J, leaving 10 bases between them. The CDR3 is made up of 11 amino acids. The CDR3 DNA is TGTGCCAGCAGTTATCTCGACAGCTACACCTTC. Protein sequence: CASSYLDSYTF.

The J gene is TRBJ2-7, the V gene TRBV13; 7 bases line up with TRBD1. Germline V gene sequence: CDR1 PRHDT, CDR2 FYEKMQ (reference sequence). V was pared by 8 bases and J by 0 bases, with 1 base of the junction left unmatched. This CDR3 spans 12 amino acids. In DNA, the CDR3 is TGTGCCAGCGGGACAGACTCCTACGAGCAGTACTTC. Amino acid sequence: CASGTDSYEQYF.

V usage is TRBV27 and J usage is TRBJ1-1; D is possibly TRBD1 (6 bases). V lost 7 bases, J lost 1 base, and 13 bases lay in between. From germline, CDR1 is MNHEY and CDR2 SMNVEV (reference sequence). The CDR3 loop spans 14 amino acids. CDR3 sequence (DNA): TGTGCCAGCATCTCCAGGACAGAGAACACTGAAGCTTTCTTT. Protein sequence: CASISRTENTEAFF.

This clone was picked up one time. This rearrangement joins TRBV18 to TRBJ1-5, with a weak D call TRBD1 (6 bases). This CDR3 has 15 amino acids. V was trimmed by 4 bases and J by 9 bases, leaving 19 bases between them. CDR1 KGHSH and CDR2 LQKENI come from the germline V gene. CDR3 loop: CASSLDTGSLGPQHF. The DNA for the CDR3 is TGTGCCAGCTCACTCGATACAGGGTCCCTAGGGCCCCAGCATTTT.

This clone was recorded many times. This sequence joins TRBV5-6 and TRBJ2-1; no clear D gene. This CDR3 contains 14 residues. Germline V CDR1 and CDR2: SGHDT, YYEEEE. Deletions cut 0 bases from V and 10 bases from J, with 14 bases between. CDR3 sequence reads: CASSLGSPAMEQFF. The CDR3, as DNA: TGTGCCAGCAGCTTGGGGTCCCCGGCTATGGAGCAGTTCTTC.

The gene calls are TRBV6-5 and TRBJ2-7; no firm D call. Trimming shortened V by 6 bases and J by 2 bases, and 17 bases separated the two germline ends. Looked up from germline, CDR1 is MNHEY and CDR2 is SVGAGI. The CDR3 consists of 15 residues. CDR3 region: CASRGLTVTPYEQYF. CDR3 DNA: TGTGCCAGCAGGGGCCTTACAGTCACCCCCTACGAGCAGTACTTC.

This clone was observed a handful of times. This rearrangement joins TRBV4-2 to TRBJ2-3, with D possibly being TRBD2 (6 bases). Per germline, CDR1 LGHNA and CDR2 YNFKEQ. Trimming took 3 bases from V and 5 from J, leaving 15 bases between them. The CDR3 is 15 amino acids. The CDR3 region is CASSQGSGEIDTQYF. The CDR3 nucleotides are TGTGCCAGCAGCCAGGGATCGGGGGAAATAGATACGCAGTATTTT.